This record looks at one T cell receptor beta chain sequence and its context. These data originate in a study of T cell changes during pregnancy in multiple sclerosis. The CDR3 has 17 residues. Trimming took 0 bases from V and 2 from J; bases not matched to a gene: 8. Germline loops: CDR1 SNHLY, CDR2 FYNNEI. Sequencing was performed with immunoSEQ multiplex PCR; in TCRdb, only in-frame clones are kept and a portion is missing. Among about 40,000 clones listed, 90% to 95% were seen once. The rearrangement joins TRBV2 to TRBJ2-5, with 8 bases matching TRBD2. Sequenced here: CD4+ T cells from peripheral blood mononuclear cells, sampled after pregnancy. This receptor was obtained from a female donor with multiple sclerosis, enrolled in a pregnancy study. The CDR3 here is CASSEARSGGEQETQYF. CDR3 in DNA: TGTGCCAGCAGTGAAGCCCGATCGGGGGGGGAGCAAGAGACCCAGTACTTC.